The source of this T cell receptor beta chain is a study of cytomegalovirus exposure and HLA in healthy donors. This clone was detected a few times. Its antigen remains unidentified. Study observations and caveats: Highly shared sequence variants in one cluster were likely a sequencing artifact. Among the CMV-associated chains, a few were confirmed in vitro as specific for CMV antigens. In a later analysis, TCR association rates varied by HLA locus: DRB1 most, HLA-C fewest.

The CDR3 consists of 16 residues. Trimming took off 2 bases at V and 5 bases at J, with 15 bases between the two ends. The V gene's germline CDR1 is MDHEN and CDR2 SYDVKM. The PCR had 60 Vbeta and 13 Jbeta primers. TCRdb's table, derived via immunoSEQ multiplex PCR, lists solely in-frame clones and lacks some. Of tens of thousands of clones listed, just under 70% were seen once; the top ten hold roughly 2.8%. The TCR comes from a man aged 45-65 years in good health and CMV-seronegative. Sample: PBMCs. The gene calls are TRBV28 and TRBJ1-4; D might be TRBD1 (5 bases). The CDR3 protein is CASSLVDSWVNEKLFF. As DNA, the CDR3 is TGTGCCAGCAGTTTAGTCGACAGTTGGGTGAATGAAAAACTGTTTTTT.